One and the same sample provided the 19 T cell receptor beta chains below, sequenced in a study of regulatory T cells in long-lasting Graves disease. Researchers made TCR beta libraries by using iRepertoire HTBI primers and running Arm-PCR on CDR3 regions. Each CDR3 protein gets one entry after TCRdb re-called the multiplex PCR reads with MiXCR. The table shows 600,000 to 800,000 distinct CDR3 sequences, with about 30% occurring only once. Indicated time point: persistent/refractory GD, antithyroid drugs over 5 years with positive TRAb. The TCR library used RNA extracted from PBMCs. The specimen comprised peripheral blood mononuclear cells (PBMCs), sampled when the disease was refractory, from a patient treated with antithyroid drugs. The receptors here all came from a female donor with Graves disease.

The genes are TRBV2 and TRBJ2-1, with unresolved D. CDR1 and CDR2 from the germline V gene are SNHLY and FYNNEI. The CDR3 loop spans 12 amino acids. Deletions cut 3 bases from V and 5 bases from J, with 5 bases between. DNA for the CDR3: TGTGCCAGCAGTGAGGGCCACAATGAGCAGTTCTTC. Residues: CASSEGHNEQFF.

This clonotype has only a few counts. The gene calls are TRBV10-3 and TRBJ1-2; TRBD1 aligns across 9 bases. This CDR3 has 19 amino acids. Germline values: CDR1 ENHRY, CDR2 SYGVKD. Trimming took 4 bases from V and 2 from J; bases not matched to a gene: 17. CDR3 nucleotides: TGTGCCATCAGTGTCACCACAGGGGGCAACAGTAGGGGGAACTATGGCTACACCTTC. Residues: CAISVTTGGNSRGNYGYTF.

The chain has TRBV20-1 and TRBJ2-5; 7 positions agree with TRBD2. This CDR3 spans 15 amino acids. Germline V gene sequence: CDR1 DFQATT, CDR2 SNEGSKA (reference sequence). Trimming at V came to 6 bases and at J to 1 base, leaving 11 bases not matched to a gene. The CDR3 nucleotides are TGCAGTGCCCGTCTCCTGACTAGCCCCCAAGAGACCCAGTACTTC. Translated, it gives CSARLLTSPQETQYF.

Comment on this clonotype: A junction end diverges from the germline sequence, so it may reflect a read error. CDR3: CARSETGATGYTF. CDR3 DNA: TGTGCCCGCAGTGAGACAGGGGCCACGGGCTACACCTTC. The chain links TRBV25-1 to TRBJ1-2; 8 bases fit TRBD1. Germline CDR1 is MGHDK and CDR2 is SYGVNS. This CDR3 has 13 residues.

This clonotype was seen repeatedly, ten times or more. The genes are TRBV28 and TRBJ2-7; TRBD2 might be the D (6 bases). Germline V lookup: CDR1 MDHEN, CDR2 SYDVKM. The V end lost 5 bases, the J end lost 2 bases, and 22 bases lay between the germline ends. This CDR3 spans 17 amino acids. The CDR3 reads CASSHRAVRGITYEQYF. The CDR3 DNA is TGTGCCAGCAGTCACCGTGCGGTGCGCGGGATCACCTACGAGCAGTACTTC. Based on the CDR3 plus reference TRBV28 and TRBJ2-7, the full variable domain is DVKVTQSSRYLVKRTGEKVFLECVQDMDHENMFWYRQDPGLGLRLIYFSYDVKMKEKGDIPEGYSVSREKKERFSLILESASTNQTSMYLCASSHRAVRGITYEQYFGPGTRLTVT.

This clonotype was observed a handful of times. The chain couples TRBV3-1 to TRBJ1-2, with 8 nucleotides matching TRBD1. The V gene's germline CDR1 is LGHDT and CDR2 YNNKEL (reference sequence). CDR3 length equals 13 residues. The V gene end was trimmed by 5 bases and the J gene end by 3 bases; junction bases not matched to a gene: 2. The CDR3, as DNA: TGTGCCAGCAGCAGGACAGGGTACTATGGCTACACCTTC. Translated: CASSRTGYYGYTF. Full variable domain (rest looked up from reference TRBV3-1 and TRBJ1-2): DTAVSQTPKYLVTQMGNDKSIKCEQNLGHDTMYWYKQDSKKFLKIMFSYNNKELIINETVPNRFSPKSPDKAHLNLHINSLELGDSAVYFCASSRTGYYGYTFGSGTRLTVV.

For the CDR3, the DNA is TGTGCCAGTAAAGGCAGATCCAATAGCAATCAGCCCCAGCATTTT. Amino acids: CASKGRSNSNQPQHF. The rearrangement links TRBV19 to TRBJ1-5; D call uncertain. Germline CDR1 reads LNHDA; CDR2 reads SQIVND (reference sequence). Between the trimmed V and J ends, which lost 7 bases and 0 bases, there was a span of 13 bases. The CDR3 covers 15 residues.

V and J are TRBV11-2 and TRBJ1-5, with TRBD1 identical over 8 bases. Germline CDR1 is SGHAT and CDR2 is FQNNGV. This CDR3 has 17 residues. V lost 1 base and J lost 4; bases outside the gene matches: 9. CDR3 bases: TGTGCCAGCAGCTTAGGGGGGACAGGAATGGGTAATCAGCCCCAGCATTTT. This translates into CASSLGGTGMGNQPQHF.

This clonotype showed up many times. The J gene is TRBJ1-1, the V gene TRBV2; possible D gene TRBD1, 5 bases. The germline V gene has CDR1 SNHLY and CDR2 FYNNEI. The CDR3 length is 13 residues. Trimming removed 6 bases at V and 6 bases at J, with 14 bases between. CDR3 nucleotide sequence: TGTGCCAGCAGCTCGCGCGGGGGAGCTGAAGCTTTCTTT. This sequence encodes CASSSRGGAEAFF.

V and J are TRBV7-8 and TRBJ2-7; D uncertain. This CDR3 is built from 15 residues. Trimming took off 0 bases at V and 4 bases at J, with 13 bases between the two ends. CDR1 is SGHVS, CDR2 FQNEAQ, per germline. CDR3 sequence reads: CASSLALRYGYEQYF. In DNA, the CDR3 is TGTGCCAGCAGCTTAGCATTGCGCTATGGGTACGAGCAGTACTTC.

This clonotype was detected ten times or more. The rearrangement uses TRBV12-3 or TRBV12-4 and TRBJ1-5; tentative D call: TRBD1 (6 bases). The CDR3 is made up of 18 amino acids. Trimming removed 6 bases at V and 0 bases at J, with 21 bases between. This chain's CDR3 is CASSTDRRVGNSNQPQHF. Written as DNA, the CDR3 is TGTGCCAGCAGCACGGACAGAAGGGTTGGAAATAGCAATCAGCCCCAGCATTTT.

Many counts were recorded for this clonotype. The chain recombines TRBV2 with TRBJ2-5, with 8 nucleotides matching TRBD2. The germline CDR1 and CDR2 sequences are SNHLY and FYNNEI. V lost 4 bases and J lost 2; bases outside the gene matches: 9. The length of the CDR3 is 16 residues. The CDR3 DNA reads TGTGCCAGCAGTGTGGAGGCCGGGAGGGGGCAAGAGACCCAGTACTTC. It codes for CASSVEAGRGQETQYF.

This clonotype has only a few counts. This rearrangement joins TRBV12-5 to TRBJ1-3; no definite D call. The CDR3 consists of 16 residues. Trimming stripped 0 bases from V and 0 bases from J, with 9 bases between. Germline CDR1 LGHNT, CDR2 FRNRAP. CDR3 DNA sequence: TGTGCTAGTGGTTTGGTACCGGTGGGCTCTGGAAACACCATATATTTT. Protein sequence: CASGLVPVGSGNTIYF. The whole variable domain, filled in from reference TRBV12-5 and TRBJ1-3, reads DARVTQTPRHKVTEMGQEVTMRCQPILGHNTVFWYRQTMMQGLELLAYFRNRAPLDDSGMPKDRFSAEMPDATLATLKIQPSEPRDSAVYFCASGLVPVGSGNTIYFGEGSWLTVV.

This clonotype was recorded a few times. The V call is TRBV12-3 or TRBV12-4, the J call TRBJ2-5; 8 nucleotides line up with TRBD2. This CDR3 region has 16 residues. J gave up 1 base and V 2 bases, and 6 bases lay outside the gene matches. CDR3 in amino acids: CASSLYLAGTQETQYF. CDR3 in DNA: TGTGCCAGCAGTTTATACCTAGCGGGCACCCAAGAGACCCAGTACTTC.

The J gene is TRBJ1-6, the V gene TRBV11-2; no firm D call. Trimming left V 5 bases short and J 7 bases short, with 18 bases between. The CDR3 is 16 amino acids. CDR1 SGHAT and CDR2 FQNNGV come from the germline V gene. The CDR3 is CASSLSGGLGNSPLHF. DNA for the CDR3: TGTGCCAGCAGCCTTTCAGGAGGTCTCGGGAATTCACCCCTCCACTTT.

The chain employs TRBV28 and TRBJ1-1; 7 bases are shared with TRBD1. J was trimmed by 10 bases and V by 5 bases; bases with no gene match: 10. The CDR3 runs to 13 residues. Germline V gene sequence: CDR1 MDHEN, CDR2 SYDVKM. The CDR3 bases are TGTGCCAGCAGTACCCGGGACAGACGAATAGCTTTCTTT. Encoded protein: CASSTRDRRIAFF.

The chain links TRBV20-1 to TRBJ2-7; TRBD2 matches at 12 bases. The V and J ends lost 5 bases and 4 bases, in that order; junction bases with no gene match: 3. The CDR3 runs to 13 residues. The germline CDR1 and CDR2 sequences are DFQATT and SNEGSKA (reference sequence). For the CDR3, the DNA is TGCAGTGCTTGGACTAGCGGGACGTACGAGCAGTACTTC. This sequence encodes CSAWTSGTYEQYF.

In this sample, this clonotype turned up a few times. This chain connects TRBV2 to TRBJ2-2; TRBD2 agrees at 9 bases. V shed 7 bases, J shed 4 bases, and the junction held 7 bases outside the gene matches. The germline V gene has CDR1 SNHLY and CDR2 FYNNEI. The CDR3 consists of 15 residues. CDR3 bases: TGTGCCAGCAAAGCGGGAGGCATTTCCACCGGGGAGCTGTTTTTT. It yields the protein CASKAGGISTGELFF.

This clonotype was observed a handful of times. The genes are TRBV12-3 or TRBV12-4 and TRBJ2-2; D is undetermined. There are 14 residues in the CDR3. CDR3: CATAATANTGELFF. The CDR3 DNA sequence: TGTGCTACCGCGGCAACTGCGAACACCGGGGAGCTGTTTTTT.